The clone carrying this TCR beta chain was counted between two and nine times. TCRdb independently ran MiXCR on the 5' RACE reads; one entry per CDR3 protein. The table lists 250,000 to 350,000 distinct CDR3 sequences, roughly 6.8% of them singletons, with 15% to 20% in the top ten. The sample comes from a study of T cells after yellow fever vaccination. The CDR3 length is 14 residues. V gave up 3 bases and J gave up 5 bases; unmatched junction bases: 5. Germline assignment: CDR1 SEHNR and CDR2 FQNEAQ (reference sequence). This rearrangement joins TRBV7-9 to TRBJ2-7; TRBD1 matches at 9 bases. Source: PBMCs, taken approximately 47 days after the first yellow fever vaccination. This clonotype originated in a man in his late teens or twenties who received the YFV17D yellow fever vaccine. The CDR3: CASSLTGQGNEQYF. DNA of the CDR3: TGTGCCAGCAGCTTGACGGGACAGGGAAACGAGCAGTACTTC.